This entry is about one TCR beta chain. The sample originates from a study of shared T cell receptors in the human thymus. The data were produced by immunoSEQ multiplex PCR, yet TCRdb's version contains in-frame clones alone and is incomplete. The sample carries about 660,000 clones, roughly 90% recorded once. CDR1 is GTSNPN, CDR2 SVGIG, per germline (reference sequence). Unmatched junction bases numbered 6, after V lost 1 base and J lost 2 bases. The CDR3 is made up of 15 amino acids. These data were also filed under a second study, of human thymus T cells. From that study: Thymus was obtained from resections taken during corrective heart surgery. Thymic and blood repertoires seemed to show skewed V and J gene use. A high degree of thymic repertoire overlap among unrelated individuals was reported in related research.

The receptor was derived from a boy younger than two with a congenital heart defect. Sample: thymocytes. This chain connects TRBV30 to TRBJ2-3; TRBD2 agrees at 7 bases. The CDR3 DNA follows: TGTGCCTGGAGTGGGGACTACCGAACCACAGATACGCAGTATTTT. This translates into CAWSGDYRTTDTQYF.